The clone carrying this TCR beta chain was counted once. The assay was immunoSEQ multiplex PCR, and TCRdb's table has in-frame clones only and misses some. The table lists around 130,000 clones, over 75% of them singletons. The CDR3 is made up of 15 amino acids. Germline trimming cut 4 bases from V and 1 base from J; bases unmatched to any gene: 6. Germline assignment: CDR1 SGHNT and CDR2 YYREEE (reference sequence). The source of the sample is a study of blood T cell repertoires in COVID-19. The chain joins TRBV5-4 to TRBJ1-1; 8 nucleotides align to TRBD1. The sequence was collected from a man in his forties with active or convalescent COVID-19. Sequences were obtained from peripheral blood. The CDR3: CASSLTDRENTEAFF. For the CDR3, the DNA is TGTGCCAGCAGCCTGACGGACAGGGAGAACACTGAAGCTTTCTTT.